This T cell receptor (beta chain) was observed in a study of T cells in localized non-small cell lung cancer. Notes on the study in general: As only one tumor region underwent sequencing, heterogeneity remains possible. Appearing in adjacent lung were a median roughly 60 of the top 100 tumor clones. Of the tissues analyzed, uninvolved adjacent lung showed maximal T cell clonality, greater than tumor.

This clone showed up just a few times. Its antigen remains unknown. Clones were sequenced by immunoSEQ multiplex PCR, and TCRdb holds only the in-frame ones, with some missing. The table has some 6,700 clones, 15% seen once. The CDR3 is 13 amino acids. The germline V gene has CDR1 MDHEN and CDR2 SYDVKM. V lost 6 bases, J lost 1 base, and 10 bases lay in between. The J gene is TRBJ2-7, the V gene TRBV28; D could derive from TRBD1 or TRBD2 (5 bases each). Sequences were derived from normal lung tissue next to the tumor, sampled before any cancer treatment. This sequence originates from a male donor older than 55 with stage II squamous cell lung carcinoma. The CDR3 sequence is CASRGTVSYEQYF. CDR3 nucleotides: TGTGCCAGCAGGGGGACCGTATCCTACGAGCAGTACTTC. Looking up the rest from reference TRBV28 and TRBJ2-7 gives the full variable domain: DVKVTQSSRYLVKRTGEKVFLECVQDMDHENMFWYRQDPGLGLRLIYFSYDVKMKEKGDIPEGYSVSREKKERFSLILESASTNQTSMYLCASRGTVSYEQYFGPGTRLTVT.